This TCR beta chain was identified during a study of blood T cell repertoires in COVID-19. Across the study: COVID-19 samples, acute and convalescent, were from the United States, Italy and Spain. PBMCs, B-cell-depleted T cells, or T cells provided the cDNA or gDNA that made up the material.

The V gene's germline CDR1 is SNHLY and CDR2 FYNNEI. The CDR3 extends over 15 amino acids. V was pared by 6 bases and J by 5 bases, with 10 bases of the junction left unmatched. Study processing details: Reference gene primer amplification in the assay estimated nucleated cell counts. TCRdb's copy holds only in-frame clones and misses some; the assay was immunoSEQ multiplex PCR. The V and J calls and clone size were taken over from that table, and D and trimming were inferred from the DNA. The sample comprises 30,000 or so clones, roughly 90% of which are singletons, and 24% rests with the top ten. Sequencing was done on a sample of peripheral blood. This TCR came from a human donor with active COVID-19. The donor label of this sample is uncertain. This rearrangement joins TRBV2 to TRBJ2-1, with TRBD2 matching 7 bases. For the CDR3, the DNA is TGTGCCAGCAGGAGACCCCGGACTAGAGACAATGAGCAGTTCTTC. Translating gives CASRRPRTRDNEQFF.